This T cell receptor (beta chain) was recovered during a study of blood T cell repertoires in COVID-19. Study-level background: Italy, Spain and the United States were the sources of the convalescent and acute COVID-19 samples. In each case, the material was cDNA or gDNA derived from T cells, B-cell-depleted T cells, or PBMCs.

Libraries were prepared by immunoSEQ multiplex PCR; TCRdb keeps only in-frame clonotypes and omits some of them. The data hold under 250,000 clones, with more than 65% observed a single time. Germline V gene sequence: CDR1 SGHRS, CDR2 YFSETQ. The CDR3 is 14 residues long. The germline V and J ends were trimmed by 3 bases and 3 bases, with 11 bases remaining between them. The sample was peripheral blood. The TCR originated in a woman over 75 with acute or convalescent COVID-19. V usage is TRBV5-1 and J usage is TRBJ2-3; D possibly corresponds to TRBD2 (7 bases). The CDR3 DNA reads TGCGCCAGCAGCTGGGGAGGGGGAACAGATACGCAGTATTTT. Its translation is CASSWGGGTDTQYF.